The T cell receptor beta chain under discussion was sequenced for a study of identical twins. Study-wide results and caveats: Twin sharing of out-of-frame TCR alpha was underestimated by models in monozygotic pairs.

Germline loops: CDR1 MDHEN, CDR2 SYDVKM. The V end lost 1 base, the J end lost 6 bases, and 13 bases lay between the germline ends. CDR3 size: 15 residues. Unique molecular identifiers were present on the cDNA, and a universal primer site came from template switching. In TCRdb, the 5' RACE reads were re-called with MiXCR into one record per CDR3 protein. The sample holds approximately 220,000 distinct CDR3 sequences, approximately 8% seen once. This clonotype was counted between two and nine times. Its cognate antigen is unknown. Every one of the donors was a healthy Caucasian. These data were also filed under a second study, of yellow fever vaccine responses in identical twins.

This TCR derives from a woman younger than 35 in good health. This rearrangement joins TRBV28 to TRBJ2-1, with D hard to call. The sample comprised CD8+ T cells sorted from blood. CDR3 loop: CASSLLLGEVNEQFF. The CDR3 DNA reads as TGTGCCAGCAGTTTATTACTTGGAGAGGTCAATGAGCAGTTCTTC.